Listed below are T cell receptor beta chains from one sample, sequenced in a study of CD8+ T cells in alopecia areata. Clones were read by immunoSEQ multiplex PCR, and TCRdb kept only the in-frame ones, dropping some. The sample includes some 180,000 clones, over 55% seen only once; the top ten take 1.5% to 2%. Sample: CD4+ T cells sorted from blood, taken at week 0. The receptors come from a human donor with alopecia areata. Both conserved end residues are part of each CDR3. A D gene is named only where the DNA matches it firmly. Size is omitted from some rows. Given values are once, few, many or a class for expanded clones.

j_call d_call clone_size v_call cdr3_nt cdr3_aa
TRBJ2-7 TRBD1 NA TRBV5-1 TGCGCCAGCAGCGACAGGGACAGGGCCTACGAGCAGTACTTC CASSDRDRAYEQYF
TRBJ2-5 NA NA TRBV30 TGTGCCTGGAGAGGGTACCAAGAGACCCAGTACTTC CAWRGYQETQYF
TRBJ2-3 NA NA TRBV7-2 TGTGCCAGCAGTTCAGTACGACGTAGCACAGATACGCAGTATTTT CASSSVRRSTDTQYF
TRBJ2-7 NA once TRBV30 TGTGCCTGGAGTCAGCCAGGAACCTACGAGCAGTACTTC CAWSQPGTYEQYF
TRBJ2-1 TRBD1 NA TRBV7-3 TGTGCCAGCAGCTCTACAGGGGACGGTGAGCAGTTCTTC CASSSTGDGEQFF
TRBJ1-2 NA NA TRBV30 TGTGCCTGGAGTGTTCCCAGGTCTCGGGACTATGGCTACACCTTC CAWSVPRSRDYGYTF
TRBJ1-2 TRBD1 few TRBV6-5 TGTGCCAGCCGGGACAGGCTCTATGGCTACACCTTC CASRDRLYGYTF
TRBJ1-1 NA few TRBV9 TGTGCCAGCAGCGTAGCTATGACGGCCCTGTTCCCTTTCTTT CASSVAMTALFPFF
TRBJ2-2 NA NA TRBV5-6 TGTGCCAGCAGCACCACTAGGCTCGCCACCGGGGAGCTGTTTTTT CASSTTRLATGELFF
TRBJ1-1 TRBD1 NA TRBV29-1 TGCAGCGTTGTCAACAGGGGAAGCACTGAAGCTTTCTTT CSVVNRGSTEAFF
TRBJ2-5 NA few TRBV6-5 TGTGCCAGCAGCGACCCAGGAGGGGCAGGAGAGACCCAGTACTTC CASSDPGGAGETQYF
TRBJ2-3 NA NA TRBV6-5 TGTGCCAGCAGTTATGACAGCACCCGAGATACGCAGTATTTT CASSYDSTRDTQYF
TRBJ1-2 NA NA TRBV4-3 TGCGCCAGCAGCCAACGCGGCGGCTATGGCTACACCTTC CASSQRGGYGYTF
TRBJ2-7 NA NA TRBV29-1 TGCAGCGTCCAGGACAGATCCAACTCCTACGAGCAGTACTTC CSVQDRSNSYEQYF
TRBJ2-1 NA NA TRBV5-1 TGCGCCAGCAGCTTGGCCGGGACCGAGTACAATGAGCAGTTCTTC CASSLAGTEYNEQFF
TRBJ2-7 NA few TRBV7-2 TGTGCCAGCAGCTTTGTTCGAGCTTTGGGCGAGCAGTACTTC CASSFVRALGEQYF
TRBJ2-5 NA NA TRBV14 TGTGCCAGCAGCCAAGAGAGGGGCTCAGCGGTAGAGACCCAGTACTTC CASSQERGSAVETQYF
TRBJ2-2 TRBD2 once TRBV9 TGTGCCAGCAGCGCGGCGGGGGAGCGACTAGCCGGGGAGCTGTTTTTT CASSAAGERLAGELFF
TRBJ2-7 NA NA TRBV29-1 TGCAGCGTTGTTGTTCGGGATTCGAACTACGAGCAGTACTTC CSVVVRDSNYEQYF
TRBJ2-5 NA NA TRBV29-1 TGCAGCGTAGGCGGGACAGACCAAGAGACCCAGTACTTC CSVGGTDQETQYF
TRBJ1-5 NA NA TRBV4-3 TGCGCCAGCAGCCAAGAGGGAAAGAGCAATCAGCCCCAGCATTTT CASSQEGKSNQPQHF
TRBJ2-7 TRBD1 NA TRBV30 TGTGCCTGGAGTGCCGACAGGGCGGAAGGTCCCTTCCACGAGCAGTACTTC CAWSADRAEGPFHEQYF
TRBJ2-3 TRBD2 once TRBV30 TGTGCCTGGAGCCTCGAGCGGGGGAGCACAGATACGCAGTATTTT CAWSLERGSTDTQYF
TRBJ1-3 NA NA TRBV29-1 TGCAGCGTTGAGGCGGGAAACACCATATATTTT CSVEAGNTIYF
TRBJ2-3 NA NA TRBV29-1 TGCAGCGTTGATGTGGGGCCTAGCACAGATACGCAGTATTTT CSVDVGPSTDTQYF
TRBJ1-2 NA NA TRBV5-1 TGCGCCAGCAGCTTGGACAGCTATAATGGCTACACCTTC CASSLDSYNGYTF
TRBJ2-2 NA NA TRBV5-1 TGCGCCAGCAGCTTGCTAGGTCTGAACACCGGGGAGCTGTTTTTT CASSLLGLNTGELFF
TRBJ2-2 NA NA TRBV30 TGTGCCTGGAGTGAGACAAACACCGGGGAGCTGTTTTTT CAWSETNTGELFF
TRBJ2-1 TRBD2 NA TRBV29-1 TGCAGCGCCCCAGGGGCGGGGGGGTTTTACAATGAGCAGTTCTTC CSAPGAGGFYNEQFF
TRBJ1-6 TRBD1 few TRBV5-1 TGCGCCAGCAGCCCAGTCCCGGGACAGGGTTCACCCCTCCACTTT CASSPVPGQGSPLHF
TRBJ2-1 NA NA TRBV9 TGTGCCAGCAGCGTAGTAACTAGTGACAATGAGCAGTTCTTC CASSVVTSDNEQFF
TRBJ2-7 TRBD2 few TRBV29-1 TGCAGCGTTGTTGGACTAGCGGGGGGATACGAGCAGTACTTC CSVVGLAGGYEQYF
TRBJ1-2 NA NA TRBV4-1 TGCGCCAGCAGCCAGCCCGGGGGAAACTATGGCTACACCTTC CASSQPGGNYGYTF
TRBJ2-2 TRBD1 NA TRBV5-1 TGCGCCAGTTCGACAGGGGCCGGGGAGCTGTTTTTT CASSTGAGELFF
TRBJ2-1 NA NA TRBV20-1 TGCAGTGCCGCCTACAATGAGCAGTTCTTC CSAAYNEQFF
TRBJ2-7 NA few TRBV6-6 TGTGCCAGCAGCCTCGGGCAAAACGAGCAGTACTTC CASSLGQNEQYF
TRBJ1-2 NA few TRBV29-1 TGCAGCGGCCTTAAGTCGGACGGCTACACCTTC CSGLKSDGYTF
TRBJ1-1 TRBD1 NA TRBV7-2 TGTGCCAGCAGCCTTCAGGGGGCGGAAGCTTTCTTT CASSLQGAEAFF
TRBJ1-5 NA NA TRBV29-1 TGCAGCGTTGGCCCGGGGGCCTATCTTAGCAATCAGCCCCAGCATTTT CSVGPGAYLSNQPQHF
TRBJ1-3 NA NA TRBV4-3 TGCGCCAGCAGCCAAGTGGGACACGGAAACACCATATATTTT CASSQVGHGNTIYF
TRBJ1-3 NA NA TRBV30 TGTGCCTGGCAGTCCGGGACGCCAGGGGGAAACACCATATATTTT CAWQSGTPGGNTIYF
TRBJ2-1 NA NA TRBV11-2 TGTGCCAGCAGCTTAGATCGGGACACGCAGTTCTTC CASSLDRDTQFF
TRBJ2-2 NA NA TRBV25-1 TGTGCCAGCAGTGAATTGGGCGCCGGGGAGCTGTTTTTT CASSELGAGELFF